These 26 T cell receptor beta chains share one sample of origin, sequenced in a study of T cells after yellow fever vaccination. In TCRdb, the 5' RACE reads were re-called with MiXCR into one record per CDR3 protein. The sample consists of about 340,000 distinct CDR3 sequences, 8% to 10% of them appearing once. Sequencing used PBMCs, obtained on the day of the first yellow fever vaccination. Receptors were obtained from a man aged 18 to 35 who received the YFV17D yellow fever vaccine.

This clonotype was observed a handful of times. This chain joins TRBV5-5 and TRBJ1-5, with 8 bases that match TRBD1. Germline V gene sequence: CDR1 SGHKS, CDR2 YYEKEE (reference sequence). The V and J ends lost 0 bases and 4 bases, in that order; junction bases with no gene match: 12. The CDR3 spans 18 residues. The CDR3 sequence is CASSLAAVHQGANQPQHF. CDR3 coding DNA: TGTGCCAGCAGCTTGGCGGCCGTGCATCAGGGGGCAAATCAGCCCCAGCATTTT.

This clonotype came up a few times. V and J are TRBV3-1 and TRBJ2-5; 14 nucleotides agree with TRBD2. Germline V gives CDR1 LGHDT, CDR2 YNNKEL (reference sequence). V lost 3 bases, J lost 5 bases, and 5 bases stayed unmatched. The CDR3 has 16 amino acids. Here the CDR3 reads CASSQGLAGALETQYF. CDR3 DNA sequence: TGTGCCAGCAGCCAGGGACTAGCGGGGGCGTTGGAGACCCAGTACTTC.

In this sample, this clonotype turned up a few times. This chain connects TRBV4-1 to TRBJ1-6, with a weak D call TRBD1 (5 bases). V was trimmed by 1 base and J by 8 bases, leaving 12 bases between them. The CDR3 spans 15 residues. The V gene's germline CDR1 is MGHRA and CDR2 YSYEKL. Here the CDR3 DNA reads TGCGCCAGCAGCCAAGTGGGACGGGTTGATTCACCCCTCCACTTT. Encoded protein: CASSQVGRVDSPLHF.

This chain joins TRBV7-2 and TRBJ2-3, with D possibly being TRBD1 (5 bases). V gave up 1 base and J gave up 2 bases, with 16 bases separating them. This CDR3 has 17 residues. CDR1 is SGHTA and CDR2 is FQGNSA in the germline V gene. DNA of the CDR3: TGTGCCAGCAGCTTAGTCCCACTGACAGAATCCACAGATACGCAGTATTTT. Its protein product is CASSLVPLTESTDTQYF.

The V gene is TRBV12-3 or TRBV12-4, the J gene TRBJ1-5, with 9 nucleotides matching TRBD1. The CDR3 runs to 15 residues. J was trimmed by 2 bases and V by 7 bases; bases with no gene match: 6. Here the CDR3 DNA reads TGTGCCAGCAAAAACAGGGGGCGCGGCAATCAGCCCCAGCATTTT. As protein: CASKNRGRGNQPQHF.

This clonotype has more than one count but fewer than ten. CDR3 in DNA: TGCAGTGCCCCAGCTGGGCAGGGACAGACCCAGTACTTC. Translated: CSAPAGQGQTQYF. The chain recombines TRBV20-1 with TRBJ2-5, with D possibly being TRBD1 or TRBD2 (5 bases each). The ends were cut back, 6 bases at V and 6 bases at J, with 17 bases in the middle. The CDR3 has 13 residues. From germline, CDR1 is DFQATT and CDR2 SNEGSKA (reference sequence).

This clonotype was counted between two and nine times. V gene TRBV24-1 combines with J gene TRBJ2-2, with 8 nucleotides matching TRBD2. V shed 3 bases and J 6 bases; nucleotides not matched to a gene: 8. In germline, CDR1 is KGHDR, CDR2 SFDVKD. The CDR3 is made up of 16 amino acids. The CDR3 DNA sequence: TGTGCCACCAGTGATCCCCCGGCGACTAGCGCCGGGGAGCTGTTTTTT. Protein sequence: CATSDPPATSAGELFF.

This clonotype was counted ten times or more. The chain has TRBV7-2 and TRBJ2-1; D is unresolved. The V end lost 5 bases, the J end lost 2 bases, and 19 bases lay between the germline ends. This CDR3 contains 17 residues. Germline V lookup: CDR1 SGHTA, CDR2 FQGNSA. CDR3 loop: CASSHPPTRKAYNEQFF. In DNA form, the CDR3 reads TGTGCCAGCAGCCACCCTCCCACAAGGAAAGCCTACAATGAGCAGTTCTTC.

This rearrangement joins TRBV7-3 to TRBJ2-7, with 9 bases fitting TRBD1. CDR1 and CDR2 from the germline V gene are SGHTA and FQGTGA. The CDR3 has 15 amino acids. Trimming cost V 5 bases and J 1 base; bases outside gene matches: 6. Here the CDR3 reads CASSMTGTGSYEQYF. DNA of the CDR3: TGTGCCAGCAGCATGACCGGGACAGGGTCCTACGAGCAGTACTTC.

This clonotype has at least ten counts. The CDR3 DNA is TGTGCCAGCAGCTCCTCGCAGGGGGCTAACTATGGCTACACCTTC. This gives the protein CASSSSQGANYGYTF. The rearrangement links TRBV7-9 to TRBJ1-2, with TRBD1 matching over 7 bases. Germline V lookup: CDR1 SEHNR, CDR2 FQNEAQ (reference sequence). CDR3 length: 15 residues. Germline trimming cut 4 bases from V and 0 bases from J; bases unmatched to any gene: 5.

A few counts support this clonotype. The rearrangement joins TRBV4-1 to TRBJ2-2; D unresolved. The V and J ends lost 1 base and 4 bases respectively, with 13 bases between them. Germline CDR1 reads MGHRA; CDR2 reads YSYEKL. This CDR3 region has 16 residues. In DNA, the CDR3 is TGCGCCAGCAGCCAAGCTTCTACGGTGTTCACCGGGGAGCTGTTTTTT. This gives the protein CASSQASTVFTGELFF.

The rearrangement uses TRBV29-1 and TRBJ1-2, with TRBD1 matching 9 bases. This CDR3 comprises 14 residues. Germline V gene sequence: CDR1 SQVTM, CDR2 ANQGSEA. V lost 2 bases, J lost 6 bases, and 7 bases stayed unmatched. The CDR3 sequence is CSVETWTGVNGYTF. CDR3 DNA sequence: TGCAGCGTTGAAACCTGGACAGGGGTGAATGGCTACACCTTC. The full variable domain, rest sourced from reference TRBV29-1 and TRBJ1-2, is SAVISQKPSRDICQRGTSLTIQCQVDSQVTMMFWYRQQPGQSLTLIATANQGSEATYESGFVIDKFPISRPNLTFSTLTVSNMSPEDSSIYLCSVETWTGVNGYTFGSGTRLTVV.

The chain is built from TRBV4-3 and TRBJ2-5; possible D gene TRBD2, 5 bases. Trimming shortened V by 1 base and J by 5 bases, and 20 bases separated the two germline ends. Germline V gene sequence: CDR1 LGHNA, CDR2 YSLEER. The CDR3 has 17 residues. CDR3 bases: TGCGCCAGCAGCCAAGGGGCGGGTCGCCCCCGAGGGGAGACCCAGTACTTC. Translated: CASSQGAGRPRGETQYF.

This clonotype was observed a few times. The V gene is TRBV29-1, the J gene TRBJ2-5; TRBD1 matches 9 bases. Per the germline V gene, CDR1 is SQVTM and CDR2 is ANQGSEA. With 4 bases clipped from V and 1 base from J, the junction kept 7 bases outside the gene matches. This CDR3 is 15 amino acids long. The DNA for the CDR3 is TGCAGCGTTGGCTGGGGACAGGGTGGCCAAGAGACCCAGTACTTC. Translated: CSVGWGQGGQETQYF.

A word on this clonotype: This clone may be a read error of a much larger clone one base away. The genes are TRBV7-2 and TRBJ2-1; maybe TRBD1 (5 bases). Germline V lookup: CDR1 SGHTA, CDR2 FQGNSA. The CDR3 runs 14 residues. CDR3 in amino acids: CASGLGPGNNEQFF. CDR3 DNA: TGTGCCAGCGGCTTAGGCCCAGGGAACAATGAGCAGTTCTTC.

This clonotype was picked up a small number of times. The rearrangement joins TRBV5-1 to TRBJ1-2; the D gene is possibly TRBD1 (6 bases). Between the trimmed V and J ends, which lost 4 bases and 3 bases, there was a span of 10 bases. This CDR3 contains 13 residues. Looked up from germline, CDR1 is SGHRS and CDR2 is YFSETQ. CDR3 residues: CASSQQGDYGYTF. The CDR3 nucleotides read TGCGCCAGCAGCCAACAGGGAGACTATGGCTACACCTTC. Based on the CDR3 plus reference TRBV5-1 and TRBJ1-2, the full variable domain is KAGVTQTPRYLIKTRGQQVTLSCSPISGHRSVSWYQQTPGQGLQFLFEYFSETQRNKGNFPGRFSGRQFSNSRSEMNVSTLELGDSALYLCASSQQGDYGYTFGSGTRLTVV.

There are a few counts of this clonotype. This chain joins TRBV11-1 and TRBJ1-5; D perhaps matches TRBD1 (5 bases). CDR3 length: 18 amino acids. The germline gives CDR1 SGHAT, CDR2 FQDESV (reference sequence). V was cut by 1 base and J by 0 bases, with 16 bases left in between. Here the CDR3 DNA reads TGTGCCAGCAGCTTAGGTGGTGCAGGGCCCCATAGCAATCAGCCCCAGCATTTT. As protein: CASSLGGAGPHSNQPQHF.

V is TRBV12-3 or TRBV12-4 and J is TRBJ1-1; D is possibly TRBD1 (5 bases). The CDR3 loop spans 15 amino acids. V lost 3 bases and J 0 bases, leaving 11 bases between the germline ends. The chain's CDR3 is CASSFGGTMNTEAFF. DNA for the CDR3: TGTGCCAGCAGTTTCGGAGGGACCATGAACACTGAAGCTTTCTTT.

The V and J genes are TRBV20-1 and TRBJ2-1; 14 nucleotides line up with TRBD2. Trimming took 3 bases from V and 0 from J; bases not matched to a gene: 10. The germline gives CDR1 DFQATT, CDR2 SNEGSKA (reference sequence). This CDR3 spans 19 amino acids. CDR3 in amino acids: CSASLGLAGEISSYNEQFF. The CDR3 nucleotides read TGCAGTGCTAGCTTGGGACTAGCGGGAGAGATCAGCTCCTACAATGAGCAGTTCTTC.

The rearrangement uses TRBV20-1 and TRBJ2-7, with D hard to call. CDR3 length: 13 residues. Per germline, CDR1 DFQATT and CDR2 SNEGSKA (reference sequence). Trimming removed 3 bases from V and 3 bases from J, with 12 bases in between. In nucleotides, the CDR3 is TGCAGTGCTAGTCTCCGAAGCCTCTACGAGCAGTACGTC. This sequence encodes CSASLRSLYEQYV.

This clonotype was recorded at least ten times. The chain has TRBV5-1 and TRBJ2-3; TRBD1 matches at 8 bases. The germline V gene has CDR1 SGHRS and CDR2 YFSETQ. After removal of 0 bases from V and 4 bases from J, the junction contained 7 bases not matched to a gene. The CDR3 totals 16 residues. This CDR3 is CASSLVSPGGPDTQYF. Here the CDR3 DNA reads TGCGCCAGCAGCTTGGTGTCGCCAGGGGGCCCAGATACGCAGTATTTT.

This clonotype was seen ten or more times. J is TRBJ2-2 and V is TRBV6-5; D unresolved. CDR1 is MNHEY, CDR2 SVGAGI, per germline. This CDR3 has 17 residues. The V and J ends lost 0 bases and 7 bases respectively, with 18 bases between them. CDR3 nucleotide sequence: TGTGCCAGCAGTTACTCGATCAACCCGGCAGCTCACGGGGAGCTGTTTTTT. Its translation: CASSYSINPAAHGELFF.

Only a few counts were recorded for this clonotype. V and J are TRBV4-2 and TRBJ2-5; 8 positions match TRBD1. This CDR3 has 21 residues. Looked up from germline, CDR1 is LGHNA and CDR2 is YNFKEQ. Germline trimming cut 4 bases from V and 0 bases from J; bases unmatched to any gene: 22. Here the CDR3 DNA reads TGTGCCAGCAGCCCCGGACAGGGAAACATTGTGGGGACTCCGTACCAAGAGACCCAGTACTTC. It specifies CASSPGQGNIVGTPYQETQYF.

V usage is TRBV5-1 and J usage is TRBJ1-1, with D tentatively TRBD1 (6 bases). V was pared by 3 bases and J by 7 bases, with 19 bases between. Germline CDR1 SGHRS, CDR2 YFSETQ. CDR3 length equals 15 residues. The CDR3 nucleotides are TGCGCCAGCAGCTCTCAACAGGGTTCGGGTGTTGAAGCTTTCTTT. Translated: CASSSQQGSGVEAFF.

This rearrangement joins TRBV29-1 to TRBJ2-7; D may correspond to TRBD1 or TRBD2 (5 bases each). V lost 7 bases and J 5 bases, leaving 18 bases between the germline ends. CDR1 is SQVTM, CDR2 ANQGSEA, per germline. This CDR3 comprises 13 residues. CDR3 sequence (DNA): TGCAGCGCTGGGACCGGGGCGAACGACGAGCAGTACTTC. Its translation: CSAGTGANDEQYF.

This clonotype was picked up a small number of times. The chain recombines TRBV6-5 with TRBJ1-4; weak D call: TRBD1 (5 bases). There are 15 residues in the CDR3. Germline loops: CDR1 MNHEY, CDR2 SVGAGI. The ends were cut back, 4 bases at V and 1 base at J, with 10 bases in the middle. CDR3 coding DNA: TGTGCCAGCAGTTGGGGCAGGCAAACTAATGAAAAACTGTTTTTT. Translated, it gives CASSWGRQTNEKLFF.